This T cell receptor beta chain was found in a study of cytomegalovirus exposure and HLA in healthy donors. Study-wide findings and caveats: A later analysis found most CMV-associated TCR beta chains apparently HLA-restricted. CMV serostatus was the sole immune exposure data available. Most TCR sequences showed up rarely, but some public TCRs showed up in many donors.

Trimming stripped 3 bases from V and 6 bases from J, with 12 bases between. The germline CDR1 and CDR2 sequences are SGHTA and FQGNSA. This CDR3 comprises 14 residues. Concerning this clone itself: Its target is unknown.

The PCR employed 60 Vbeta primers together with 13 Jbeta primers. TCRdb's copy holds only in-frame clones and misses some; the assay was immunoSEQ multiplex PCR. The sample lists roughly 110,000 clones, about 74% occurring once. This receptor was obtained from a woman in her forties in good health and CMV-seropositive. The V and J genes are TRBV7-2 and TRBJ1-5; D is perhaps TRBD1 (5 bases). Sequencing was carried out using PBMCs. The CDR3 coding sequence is TGTGCCAGCAGCTTGACAGCGACGGGTCAGCCCCAGCATTTT. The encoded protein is CASSLTATGQPQHF. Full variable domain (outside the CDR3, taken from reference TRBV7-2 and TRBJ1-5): GAGVSQSPSNKVTEKGKDVELRCDPISGHTALYWYRQSLGQGLEFLIYFQGNSAPDKSGLPSDRFSAERTGGSVSTLTIQRTQQEDSAVYLCASSLTATGQPQHFGDGTRLSIL.